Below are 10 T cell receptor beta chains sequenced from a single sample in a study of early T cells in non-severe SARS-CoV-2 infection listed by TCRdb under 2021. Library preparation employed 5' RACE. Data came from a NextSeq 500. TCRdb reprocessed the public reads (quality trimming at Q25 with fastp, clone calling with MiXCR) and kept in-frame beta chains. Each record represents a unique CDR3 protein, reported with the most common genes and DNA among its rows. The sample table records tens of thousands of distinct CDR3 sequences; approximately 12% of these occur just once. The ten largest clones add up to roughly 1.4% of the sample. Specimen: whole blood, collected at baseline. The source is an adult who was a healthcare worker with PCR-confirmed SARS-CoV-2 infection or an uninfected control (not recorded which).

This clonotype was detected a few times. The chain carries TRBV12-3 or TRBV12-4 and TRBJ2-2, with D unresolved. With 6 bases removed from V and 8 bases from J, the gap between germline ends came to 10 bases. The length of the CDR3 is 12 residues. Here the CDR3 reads CASSLGVGELFF. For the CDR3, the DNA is TGTGCCAGCAGCCTGGGTGTTGGGGAGCTGTTTTTT.

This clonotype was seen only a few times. The CDR3 nucleotides read TGTGCCAGCAGTGTAATCAGGGACGAGCAGTACTTC. Protein: CASSVIRDEQYF. This chain uses TRBV6-1 with TRBJ2-7; tentatively, D is TRBD1 (5 bases). The CDR3 is made up of 12 amino acids. Trimming cost V 4 bases and J 5 bases, with 9 bases left between them. CDR1 and CDR2 (germline): MNHNS, SASEGT.

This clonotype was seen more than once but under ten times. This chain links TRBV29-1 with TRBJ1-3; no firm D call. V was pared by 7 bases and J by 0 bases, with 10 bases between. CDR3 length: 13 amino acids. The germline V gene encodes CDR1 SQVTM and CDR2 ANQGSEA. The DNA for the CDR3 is TGCAGCGCCTGGACGGACTCTGGAAACACCATATATTTT. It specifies CSAWTDSGNTIYF.

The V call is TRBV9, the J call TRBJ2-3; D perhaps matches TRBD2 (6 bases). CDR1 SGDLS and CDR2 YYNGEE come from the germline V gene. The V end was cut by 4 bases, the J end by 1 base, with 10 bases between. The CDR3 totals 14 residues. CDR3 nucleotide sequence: TGTGCCAGCAGCCGGGGGAGTGGCACAGATACGCAGTATTTT. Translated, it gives CASSRGSGTDTQYF.

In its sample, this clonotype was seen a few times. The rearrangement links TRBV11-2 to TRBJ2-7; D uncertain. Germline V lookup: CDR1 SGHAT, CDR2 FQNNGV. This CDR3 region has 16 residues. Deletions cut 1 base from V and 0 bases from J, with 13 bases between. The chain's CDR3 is CASSLGGPIHSYEQYF. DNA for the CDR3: TGTGCCAGCAGCTTAGGGGGTCCCATCCACTCCTACGAGCAGTACTTC. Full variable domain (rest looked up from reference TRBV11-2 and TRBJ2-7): EAGVAQSPRYKIIEKRQSVAFWCNPISGHATLYWYQQILGQGPKLLIQFQNNGVVDDSQLPKDRFSAERLKGVDSTLKIQPAKLEDSAVYLCASSLGGPIHSYEQYFGPGTRLTVT.

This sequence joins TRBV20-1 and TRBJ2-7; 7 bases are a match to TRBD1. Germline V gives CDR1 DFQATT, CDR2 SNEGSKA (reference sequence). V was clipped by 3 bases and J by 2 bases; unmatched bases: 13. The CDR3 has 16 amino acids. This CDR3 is CSARDQDREGTYEQYF. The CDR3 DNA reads TGCAGTGCTAGGGACCAAGACAGGGAAGGAACCTACGAGCAGTACTTC.

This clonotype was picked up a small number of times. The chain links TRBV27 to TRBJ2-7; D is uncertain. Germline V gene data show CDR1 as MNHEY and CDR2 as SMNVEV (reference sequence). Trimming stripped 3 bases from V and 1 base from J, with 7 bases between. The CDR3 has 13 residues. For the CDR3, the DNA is TGTGCCAGCAGTTTCATCCATTCCTACGAGCAGTACTTC. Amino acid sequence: CASSFIHSYEQYF.

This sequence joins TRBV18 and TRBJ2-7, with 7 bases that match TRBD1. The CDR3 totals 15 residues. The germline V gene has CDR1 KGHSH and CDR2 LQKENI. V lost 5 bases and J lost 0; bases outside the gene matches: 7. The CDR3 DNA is TGTGCCAGCTCAGCCGGGACAGCTAGCTCCTACGAGCAGTACTTC. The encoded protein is CASSAGTASSYEQYF.

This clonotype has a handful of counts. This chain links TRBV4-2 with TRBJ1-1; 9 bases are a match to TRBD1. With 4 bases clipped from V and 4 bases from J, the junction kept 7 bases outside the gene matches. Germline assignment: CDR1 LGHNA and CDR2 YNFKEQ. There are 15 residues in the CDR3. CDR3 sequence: CASSRGQGLGTEAFF. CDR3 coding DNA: TGTGCCAGCAGCCGAGGACAGGGGTTGGGCACTGAAGCTTTCTTT.

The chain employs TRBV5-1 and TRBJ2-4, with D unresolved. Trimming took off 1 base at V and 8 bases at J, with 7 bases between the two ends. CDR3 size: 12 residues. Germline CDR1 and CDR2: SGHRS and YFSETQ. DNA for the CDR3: TGCGCCAGCAGCTTGAAAGGAGACATTCAGTACTTC. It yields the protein CASSLKGDIQYF.